This entry concerns a single T cell receptor beta chain. The antigen is not known. TCR beta CDR3 regions were amplified from RNA transcripts. Researchers ran a first-round RT-PCR on the TCR CDR3 using the HTBI primer set. One entry per CDR3 protein, called by TCRdb with MiXCR from the multiplex PCR reads. The table has hundreds of thousands of distinct CDR3 sequences, just under 45% seen once. For the diagnoses, clinical symptoms, serum thyroxine and TRAb, thyroid ultrasound and orbital computed tomography were used. These data originate in a study of T cells in Graves' hyperthyroidism and ophthalmopathy. General study findings and limits: Using 13 V-J features, a model discriminated ophthalmopathy from stable hyperthyroidism. Ophthalmopathy was identified by the model a median about seven months ahead of onset.

CDR1 and CDR2 (germline): SEHNR, FQNEAQ (reference sequence). The CDR3 has 13 amino acids. Trimming took 6 bases from V and 6 from J, leaving 12 bases between them. This rearrangement joins TRBV7-9 to TRBJ2-1; tentatively, D is TRBD1 or TRBD2 (6 bases each). The sequence came from an adult man with Graves' disease, either hyperthyroidism or ophthalmopathy (not recorded which). What was sequenced was peripheral blood or thyroid tissue (not recorded which). The CDR3 bases are TGTGCCAGCAGTATCGGGGGCGGCAATGAGCAGTTCTTC. It codes for CASSIGGGNEQFF.